The sequence of this TCR beta chain was determined in a study of blood T cells in healthy people across ages. The second PCR ran roughly 6 to 11 cycles with a sample-barcoded 5' primer and J-beta primers. One entry per CDR3 protein results from TCRdb running MiXCR on the 5' RACE reads. The sample lists 800,000 to 950,000 distinct CDR3 sequences; under 50% were seen once. The CDR3 is made up of 15 amino acids. In germline, CDR1 is SGHDT, CDR2 YYEEEE. V lost 0 bases to trimming and J lost 2 bases, with 12 bases between them. The sample taken for sequencing was blood. This TCR was recovered from a man aged 25-45 years in good health. This chain links TRBV5-6 with TRBJ2-7, with TRBD1 as a possible D gene (5 bases). CDR3 sequence reads: CASSLAAGSAYEQYF. The DNA of the CDR3 is TGTGCCAGCAGCTTGGCAGCAGGGTCAGCCTACGAGCAGTACTTC.